This TCR beta chain was found in a study of shared clonotypes between healthy human individuals. Study outcomes and limitations: Among the subsets, naive ones generally showed larger estimated richness than memory ones.

The naive CD8 fraction comprised CD45RO-negative cells positively selected for CCR7 and excluded terminally differentiated effector memory CD45RA+ cells. Those who donated were healthy HIV-negative adults, with no recent acute infections or vaccinations reported. Notes on this clone: Its antigen is not identified.

Each sorted subset replicate got 200 ng genomic DNA, 25,000 to 35,000 genomes. In the source study's methods: Quality scores were absent from the junction-only immunoSEQ sequences, so filtering differed. The data were produced by immunoSEQ multiplex PCR, yet TCRdb's version contains in-frame clones alone and is incomplete. V, J and clone size derive from that table, while D and trimming were established from the DNA sequence. The data contain about 590,000 clones, 95% to 96% of them singletons. The J segment lost 8 bases and the V segment lost 4 bases, leaving 5 bases of the junction unmatched. Germline V gene data show CDR1 as MGHRA and CDR2 as YSYEKL. This CDR3 spans 15 amino acids.

The clonotype was recovered from a woman aged 25 to 39 in good health. V and J are TRBV4-1 and TRBJ2-4, with 13 nucleotides matching TRBD2. Input material: naive CD8+ T cells sorted from blood. CDR3 sequence: CASSLLAGGRDIQYF. CDR3 nucleotide sequence: TGCGCCAGCAGCCTACTAGCGGGAGGGCGGGACATTCAGTACTTC.